A selection of T cell receptor beta chains follows, all from one sample in a study of CD4 T cells in relation to SARS-CoV-2 and coronaviruses. Which antigens these TCRs recognize remains unknown. Data came from immunoSEQ multiplex PCR; TCRdb stores just in-frame clones and leaves some out. Of some 21,000 clones listed, 77% are singletons. Input material: CD4+ T cells from PBMCs, cultured in vitro. The receptors were sampled from a human donor in good health. CDR3s include the opening cysteine and the closing phenylalanine or tryptophan. Fields, in order: clone size, V gene, D gene, J gene, CDR3 DNA, CDR3 protein. The D gene is left open where the match is weak. Some rows have no size entry. The others give once, few or many, or a class for an expanded clone.

clone_size: .
v_call: TRBV7-8
d_call: .
j_call: TRBJ2-5
cdr3_nt: TGTGCCAGCAGCTTAGCTCTGCCAGGGCAAGAGACCCAGTACTTC
cdr3_aa: CASSLALPGQETQYF

clone_size: .
v_call: TRBV7-6
d_call: TRBD1
j_call: TRBJ2-7
cdr3_nt: TGTGCCAGCAGCCGGACAGGGGCGAGCTCCTACGAGCAGTACTTC
cdr3_aa: CASSRTGASSYEQYF

clone_size: .
v_call: TRBV20-1
d_call: .
j_call: TRBJ2-7
cdr3_nt: TGCAGTGCCCTGGACAGACTCGAGCAGTACTTC
cdr3_aa: CSALDRLEQYF

clone_size: .
v_call: TRBV5-4
d_call: .
j_call: TRBJ2-1
cdr3_nt: TGTGCCAGCAGCTCTGGGCTGGTCTCCTACAATGAGCAGTTCTTC
cdr3_aa: CASSSGLVSYNEQFF

clone_size: .
v_call: TRBV3-1/TRBV3-2
d_call: .
j_call: TRBJ1-5
cdr3_nt: TGTGCCAGCAGCCAAGATTATGGGAAAGGACAGCCCCAGCATTTT
cdr3_aa: CASSQDYGKGQPQHF

clone_size: few
v_call: TRBV24-1
d_call: .
j_call: TRBJ1-2
cdr3_nt: TGTGCCACCAGTGACAGCGCAGGGTATGGCTACACCTTC
cdr3_aa: CATSDSAGYGYTF

clone_size: .
v_call: TRBV7-2
d_call: TRBD2
j_call: TRBJ2-7
cdr3_nt: TGTGCCAGCAGCTTATCCCGTGGCGGGGGGTACGAGCAGTACTTC
cdr3_aa: CASSLSRGGGYEQYF

clone_size: .
v_call: TRBV4-1
d_call: TRBD1
j_call: TRBJ1-2
cdr3_nt: TGCGCCAGCAGCCAAGACGACAGGGGATATGGCTACACCTTC
cdr3_aa: CASSQDDRGYGYTF

clone_size: .
v_call: TRBV11-3
d_call: TRBD1
j_call: TRBJ1-1
cdr3_nt: TGTGCCAGCAGCTTATCGGACAGGGCTCGCGCGAACACTGAAGCTTTCTTT
cdr3_aa: CASSLSDRARANTEAFF

clone_size: .
v_call: TRBV4-2
d_call: TRBD1
j_call: TRBJ1-3
cdr3_nt: TGTGCCAGCAGCCGACAACTAACGGGACAGGGGGCTCTTGTCTCTGGAAACACCATATATTTT
cdr3_aa: CASSRQLTGQGALVSGNTIYF

clone_size: once
v_call: TRBV6-2/TRBV6-3
d_call: .
j_call: TRBJ2-7
cdr3_nt: TGTGCCAGCAGTTACTCGATAGGCCTCCGCTACGAGCAGTACTTC
cdr3_aa: CASSYSIGLRYEQYF

clone_size: .
v_call: TRBV4-3
d_call: .
j_call: TRBJ2-3
cdr3_nt: TGCGCCAGCAGCCAAAATCACAGACGCACAGATACGCAGTATTTT
cdr3_aa: CASSQNHRRTDTQYF

clone_size: .
v_call: TRBV6-1
d_call: .
j_call: TRBJ1-5
cdr3_nt: TGTGCCAGCAGTGTATCGGGACCAAATCAAACTCCCAGCTGGCCCCAGCATTTT
cdr3_aa: CASSVSGPNQTPSWPQHF

clone_size: .
v_call: TRBV6-1
d_call: .
j_call: TRBJ1-4
cdr3_nt: TGTGCCAGCAGTGAGGACTTCGCAACTAATGAAAAACTGTTTTTT
cdr3_aa: CASSEDFATNEKLFF

clone_size: .
v_call: TRBV3-1/TRBV3-2
d_call: .
j_call: TRBJ1-6
cdr3_nt: TGTGCCAGCAGCCAAGATAGGCGCAGGGGAACCTATAATTCACCCCTCCACTTT
cdr3_aa: CASSQDRRRGTYNSPLHF

clone_size: few
v_call: TRBV6-5
d_call: .
j_call: TRBJ1-1
cdr3_nt: TGTGCCAGCAGTCCTGGGTCTCCGAACACTGAAGCTTTCTTT
cdr3_aa: CASSPGSPNTEAFF

clone_size: .
v_call: TRBV5-3
d_call: TRBD2
j_call: TRBJ2-1
cdr3_nt: TGTGCCAGAAGCTTGGCTGGGGCTAGCGGGAGGCCTATCAGCTCCTACAATGAGCAGTTCTTC
cdr3_aa: CARSLAGASGRPISSYNEQFF

clone_size: .
v_call: TRBV6-5
d_call: TRBD1
j_call: TRBJ1-2
cdr3_nt: TGTGCCAGCAGTCGGGGACAGGGAAGCTATGGCTACACCTTC
cdr3_aa: CASSRGQGSYGYTF

clone_size: .
v_call: TRBV19
d_call: .
j_call: TRBJ2-2
cdr3_nt: TGTGCCAGTAGTAGTTGGGCACCTAAGTCGAACACCGGGGAGCTGTTTTTT
cdr3_aa: CASSSWAPKSNTGELFF

clone_size: .
v_call: TRBV19
d_call: TRBD2
j_call: TRBJ2-2
cdr3_nt: TGTGCCAGTAGTATTTGGCGGGGGGGCTTCGGGGAGCTGTTTTTT
cdr3_aa: CASSIWRGGFGELFF

clone_size: .
v_call: TRBV9
d_call: TRBD1
j_call: TRBJ2-5
cdr3_nt: TGTGCCAGCAGCCCTAATCACCCGGGACAGCTGTACCAAGAGACCCAGTACTTC
cdr3_aa: CASSPNHPGQLYQETQYF

clone_size: .
v_call: TRBV6-6
d_call: TRBD1
j_call: TRBJ2-7
cdr3_nt: TGTGCCAGCAATCATCAGGGACAGGGGTTATACGAGCAGTACTTC
cdr3_aa: CASNHQGQGLYEQYF

clone_size: .
v_call: TRBV6-4
d_call: .
j_call: TRBJ2-3
cdr3_nt: TGTGCCAGCAGCGACCTCCTGGGTGATACGCAGTATTTT
cdr3_aa: CASSDLLGDTQYF

clone_size: .
v_call: TRBV4-1
d_call: TRBD2
j_call: TRBJ2-7
cdr3_nt: TGCGCCAGCAGCCAAGCGGGTCGGACTTGGGGACTACGCCTCTACGAGCAGTACTTC
cdr3_aa: CASSQAGRTWGLRLYEQYF

clone_size: .
v_call: TRBV2
d_call: TRBD1
j_call: TRBJ1-4
cdr3_nt: TGTGCCAGCCGGGGACAGGGGGAAACTAATGAAAAACTGTTTTTT
cdr3_aa: CASRGQGETNEKLFF

clone_size: .
v_call: TRBV4-1
d_call: .
j_call: TRBJ1-3
cdr3_nt: TGCGCCAGCAGCTCACCTTCCAGGGGCTCCTCTGGAAACACCATATATTTT
cdr3_aa: CASSSPSRGSSGNTIYF

clone_size: few
v_call: TRBV7-3
d_call: TRBD2
j_call: TRBJ2-3
cdr3_nt: TGTGCCAGCAGTCAAGGACTAGCGGGAGGGATAGATACGCAGTATTTT
cdr3_aa: CASSQGLAGGIDTQYF

clone_size: .
v_call: TRBV4-1
d_call: .
j_call: TRBJ1-2
cdr3_nt: TGCGCCAGCAGCCAAGGGCCAGGACTCCAGCAGGGGTATGGCTACACCTTC
cdr3_aa: CASSQGPGLQQGYGYTF

clone_size: .
v_call: TRBV7-2
d_call: TRBD1
j_call: TRBJ2-7
cdr3_nt: TGTGCCAGCAGCCCGGGCGGGACAGGGGAATACGATGAGCAGTACTTC
cdr3_aa: CASSPGGTGEYDEQYF

clone_size: .
v_call: TRBV6-2/TRBV6-3
d_call: TRBD2
j_call: TRBJ2-3
cdr3_nt: TGTGCCAGCAGTTACCTCGGCGGGTGGAAAGCGGGGGGGCCAGATACGCAGTATTTT
cdr3_aa: CASSYLGGWKAGGPDTQYF

clone_size: .
v_call: TRBV7-6
d_call: .
j_call: TRBJ2-5
cdr3_nt: TGTGCCAGCAGCCCATCCGTCAGGGCGGCGCTGACCCAGTACTTC
cdr3_aa: CASSPSVRAALTQYF

clone_size: .
v_call: TRBV30
d_call: TRBD2
j_call: TRBJ2-5
cdr3_nt: TGTGCCTGGACTACAAATAGCGGGAACCAAGAGACCCAGTACTTC
cdr3_aa: CAWTTNSGNQETQYF

clone_size: once
v_call: TRBV6-1
d_call: .
j_call: TRBJ1-3
cdr3_nt: TGTGCCAGTTCTGTGATACTTGGAAACACCATATATTTT
cdr3_aa: CASSVILGNTIYF

clone_size: .
v_call: TRBV19
d_call: TRBD1
j_call: TRBJ1-2
cdr3_nt: TGTGCCAGTAGTAGGGACAGTCTACCTTACTATGGCTACACCTTC
cdr3_aa: CASSRDSLPYYGYTF

clone_size: .
v_call: TRBV20-1
d_call: TRBD2
j_call: TRBJ2-1
cdr3_nt: TGCAGTGCTAGTCGAGCGGGGGATGAGCAGTTCTTC
cdr3_aa: CSASRAGDEQFF

clone_size: .
v_call: TRBV6-6
d_call: TRBD1
j_call: TRBJ2-7
cdr3_nt: TGTGCCAGCACCCCGGGACAGGGGACTTCCTACGAGCAGTACTTC
cdr3_aa: CASTPGQGTSYEQYF

clone_size: .
v_call: TRBV30
d_call: .
j_call: TRBJ1-3
cdr3_nt: TGTGCCTGGAGTGTCACGGGGGGATTCTCTGGAAACACCATATATTTT
cdr3_aa: CAWSVTGGFSGNTIYF

clone_size: once
v_call: TRBV5-5
d_call: .
j_call: TRBJ2-7
cdr3_nt: TGTGCCAGCAGCTTGGCCCCTCGTGAAGGGCAGTACTTC
cdr3_aa: CASSLAPREGQYF

clone_size: once
v_call: TRBV5-4
d_call: TRBD1
j_call: TRBJ2-3
cdr3_nt: TGTGCCAGCAGCCGGGACAGGTCACAGGATACGCAGTATTTT
cdr3_aa: CASSRDRSQDTQYF

clone_size: .
v_call: TRBV5-1
d_call: TRBD2
j_call: TRBJ2-1
cdr3_nt: TGCGCCAGCAGCACCGGGACTAGCGGGATATATGAGCAGTTCTTC
cdr3_aa: CASSTGTSGIYEQFF

clone_size: once
v_call: TRBV7-3
d_call: .
j_call: TRBJ2-3
cdr3_nt: TGTGCCAGCAGCTCTCAGGGTAGCACAGATACGCAGTATTTT
cdr3_aa: CASSSQGSTDTQYF

clone_size: .
v_call: TRBV2
d_call: .
j_call: TRBJ2-7
cdr3_nt: TGTGCCAGCAGTGTACTAGACGAGCAGTACTTC
cdr3_aa: CASSVLDEQYF

clone_size: few
v_call: TRBV11-2
d_call: TRBD1
j_call: TRBJ1-6
cdr3_nt: TGTGCCAGCAGCTTCGGGACAGGGAATTCACCCCTCCACTTT
cdr3_aa: CASSFGTGNSPLHF

clone_size: .
v_call: TRBV5-1
d_call: .
j_call: TRBJ2-3
cdr3_nt: TGCGCCAGCAGCCTCGGTGATGATACGCAGTATTTT
cdr3_aa: CASSLGDDTQYF

clone_size: .
v_call: TRBV18
d_call: .
j_call: TRBJ1-3
cdr3_nt: TGTGCCAGCTCACGGGAAAAGGATTCTGGAAACACCATATATTTT
cdr3_aa: CASSREKDSGNTIYF

clone_size: .
v_call: TRBV19
d_call: .
j_call: TRBJ2-5
cdr3_nt: TGTGCCAGTAGTGCACCGGGACCCACCCAGACCCAGTACTTC
cdr3_aa: CASSAPGPTQTQYF

clone_size: .
v_call: TRBV6-1
d_call: .
j_call: TRBJ1-5
cdr3_nt: TGTGCCAGCAGTGAAAGTGATATGGGTTACCAGCCCCAGCATTTT
cdr3_aa: CASSESDMGYQPQHF

clone_size: .
v_call: TRBV19
d_call: .
j_call: TRBJ1-4
cdr3_nt: TGTGCCAGTAGTAGAAGTTTCTATGAAAAACTGTTTTTT
cdr3_aa: CASSRSFYEKLFF

clone_size: .
v_call: TRBV4-3
d_call: .
j_call: TRBJ1-3
cdr3_nt: TGCGCCAGCAGCCAAACTCAGGACTTCTCTGGAAACACCATATATTTT
cdr3_aa: CASSQTQDFSGNTIYF